A single TCR beta chain is shown here with its context. The antigen is not known. The data stem from a study of shared clonotypes between healthy human individuals. V was pared by 4 bases and J by 0 bases, with 6 bases of the junction left unmatched. The CDR3 has 15 amino acids. CDR1 is SGHRS and CDR2 is YFSETQ in the germline V gene. Study conclusions and caveats: The sole specimen, blood, was sampled, and tissue repertoires likely differ.

This table comes from immunoSEQ multiplex PCR, and its TCRdb copy is limited to in-frame clones, with some not included. The top ten hold about 1.2% of the sample, which has about 1.5 million clones, over 95% seen once. This clonotype was obtained from a man between 25 and 39 years old in good health. Sequenced material: naive CD4+ T cells sorted from blood. The subset denotes: CD45RA+ positively selected. The chain carries TRBV5-1 and TRBJ2-7; TRBD2 agrees at 8 bases. The CDR3 region is CASSPGGASSYEQYF. DNA for the CDR3: TGCGCCAGCAGCCCGGGGGGGGCGAGCTCCTACGAGCAGTACTTC.